This TCR beta chain stems from a study of long-term antiretroviral therapy in people with HIV. With regard to this clone: The antigen remains undetermined.

Inclusion required at least two post-ART and at least one pre-ART PBMC samples. Every HIV-positive participant received treatment in the United States. The samples, holding roughly 0.9-10 million cryopreserved PBMC, were thawed before DNA extraction was carried out. Assay version v3.0 of immunoSEQ was used, and it was run at survey level. Generated by immunoSEQ multiplex PCR, the TCRdb table keeps only in-frame clones and is missing some. The top ten hold approximately 9.5% of the sample, which has 17,000 or so clones, 80% to 90% seen once. Whole-study results and caveats: Repertoires looked antigen-experienced, with only a slight naive shift after ART.

Germline-derived CDR1 and CDR2 are SGDLS and YYNGEE. The CDR3 totals 15 residues. Trimming stripped 5 bases from V and 0 bases from J, with 14 bases between. The sequence came from a man between 18 and 35 years old with HIV. The specimen was unsorted PBMCs, collected 0.3 years after starting antiretroviral therapy. The V and J genes are TRBV9 and TRBJ1-2; D might be TRBD1 (5 bases). The CDR3 loop is CASRGSTGANYGYTF. Written as DNA, the CDR3 is TGTGCCAGCAGGGGTTCTACAGGAGCTAACTATGGCTACACCTTC.